A selection of T cell receptor beta chains follows, all from one sample in a study of a mutant IDH1 vaccine in newly diagnosed glioma. These receptors have no known antigen. TCRdb's copy holds only in-frame clones and misses some; the assay was immunoSEQ multiplex PCR. In the table there are approximately 61,000 clones, about four fifths of which are singletons. The sample here was PBMCs, taken from a glioma patient whose treatment included an IDH1 peptide vaccine. The source is a man aged 45-60 years with glioma. Each CDR3 is given with its conserved first and last residue. D genes are given only for firm matches. Rows may omit the clone size; those that give it use once, few, many or a size class.

TRBV6-5	TRBJ2-2	NA	TRBD1	TGTGCCAGCAGTTGGGGACAGGGGGCCGGGGAGCTGTTTTTT	CASSWGQGAGELFF
TRBV19	TRBJ1-5	medium-sized	NA	TGTGCCAGTAACGAGGGAGTAGGACAGCCCCAGCATTTT	CASNEGVGQPQHF
TRBV19	TRBJ2-2	NA	NA	TGTGCCAGTAGTTCCGGGGAGCTGTTTTTT	CASSSGELFF
TRBV28	TRBJ1-1	NA	TRBD1	TGTGCCAGCAGGGATGGACAGGGTTTGGTAGCTTTCTTT	CASRDGQGLVAFF
TRBV19	TRBJ1-6	NA	TRBD1	TGTGCCAGTCGGGACAGGGAAAAAGGCAATTCACCCCTCCACTTT	CASRDREKGNSPLHF
TRBV29-1	TRBJ1-2	NA	NA	TGCAGCGTTGATCCGGACGGCACTAACTATGGCTACACCTTC	CSVDPDGTNYGYTF
TRBV29-1	TRBJ1-5	NA	TRBD1	TGCAGCGTGGGACAGCCCAATCAGCCCCAGCATTTT	CSVGQPNQPQHF
TRBV5-6	TRBJ2-1	NA	NA	TGTGCCAGCAGTCCAGGGGATTTGAGCGCAATGGAGCAGTTCTTC	CASSPGDLSAMEQFF
TRBV7-2	TRBJ1-4	NA	NA	TGTGCCAGCAGCTCGCGGGACATAGAAAAACTGTTTTTT	CASSSRDIEKLFF
TRBV7-9	TRBJ1-1	NA	NA	TGTGCCAGCAGCCGCCAGGGGAACACTGAAGCTTTCTTT	CASSRQGNTEAFF
TRBV4-1	TRBJ1-6	NA	NA	TGCGCCAGCAGCCAAGATCGGGGGTCACCCCTCCACTTT	CASSQDRGSPLHF
TRBV6-5	TRBJ2-2	NA	NA	TGTGCCAGCAGGGGGGGACTGAACACCGGGGAGCTGTTTTTT	CASRGGLNTGELFF
TRBV7-6	TRBJ2-7	NA	TRBD1	TGTGCCAGCAGCTCCCGGGACAGGGAACACTACGAGCAGTACTTC	CASSSRDREHYEQYF
TRBV6-1	TRBJ2-3	once	TRBD2	TGTGCCAGCAGTTCGCTAGCGGGCCCAGATACGCAGTATTTT	CASSSLAGPDTQYF
TRBV9	TRBJ2-3	NA	NA	TGTGCCAGCAGCCCGTGGGGGTACAGCACAGATACGCAGTATTTT	CASSPWGYSTDTQYF
TRBV2	TRBJ1-2	NA	NA	TGTGCCAGCAGTTCAAGCCAGGGCCCCTATGGCTACACCTTC	CASSSSQGPYGYTF
TRBV5-8	TRBJ2-1	NA	NA	TGTGCCAGCAGCTTGAGAGGGGGGTCCTACAATGAGCAGTTCTTC	CASSLRGGSYNEQFF
TRBV6-6	TRBJ2-2	NA	TRBD1	TGTGCCAGCAGCCGCGGGACAGGGGGGACCGGGGAGCTGTTTTTT	CASSRGTGGTGELFF
TRBV5-1	TRBJ1-1	NA	NA	TGCGCCAGCAGCTCCAATTGGGCGAACACTGAAGCTTTCTTT	CASSSNWANTEAFF
TRBV19	TRBJ1-1	NA	NA	TGTGCCAGTAGCCTTACAGGTCTTAACACTGAAGCTTTCTTT	CASSLTGLNTEAFF
TRBV9	TRBJ2-7	few	NA	TGTGCCAGCAGCGCCGACCCAGTCTCCTACGAGCAGTACTTC	CASSADPVSYEQYF
TRBV5-1	TRBJ2-7	NA	TRBD2	TGCGCCAGCAAGCCGCTAGCGGGATCGGGCTACGAGCAGTACTTT	CASKPLAGSGYEQYF
TRBV5-1	TRBJ2-2	NA	NA	TGCGCCAGCAGCTGGTGGGGGGCCGCCGGGGAGCTGTTTTTT	CASSWWGAAGELFF
TRBV7-2	TRBJ1-1	once	TRBD1	TGTGCCAGCAGCTCCTTGACAGGGGCCACTGAAGCTTTCTTT	CASSSLTGATEAFF
TRBV7-8	TRBJ2-5	NA	TRBD2	TGTGCCAGCAGCTTAGCGCCTAGCGGGGTACAAGAGACCCAGTACTTC	CASSLAPSGVQETQYF
TRBV7-2	TRBJ2-7	NA	NA	TGTGCCAGCAGCTTAAGCGTGGTGGTCGGGTACGAGCAGTACTTC	CASSLSVVVGYEQYF
TRBV5-6	TRBJ1-1	NA	TRBD1	TGTGCCAGCAGCCCCGGCAGGGGGCGGACGAACACTGAAGCTTTCTTT	CASSPGRGRTNTEAFF
TRBV5-5	TRBJ2-3	NA	NA	TGTGCCAGCAGCGTTCCCAGACAGAGCCCCACAGATACGCAGTATTTT	CASSVPRQSPTDTQYF